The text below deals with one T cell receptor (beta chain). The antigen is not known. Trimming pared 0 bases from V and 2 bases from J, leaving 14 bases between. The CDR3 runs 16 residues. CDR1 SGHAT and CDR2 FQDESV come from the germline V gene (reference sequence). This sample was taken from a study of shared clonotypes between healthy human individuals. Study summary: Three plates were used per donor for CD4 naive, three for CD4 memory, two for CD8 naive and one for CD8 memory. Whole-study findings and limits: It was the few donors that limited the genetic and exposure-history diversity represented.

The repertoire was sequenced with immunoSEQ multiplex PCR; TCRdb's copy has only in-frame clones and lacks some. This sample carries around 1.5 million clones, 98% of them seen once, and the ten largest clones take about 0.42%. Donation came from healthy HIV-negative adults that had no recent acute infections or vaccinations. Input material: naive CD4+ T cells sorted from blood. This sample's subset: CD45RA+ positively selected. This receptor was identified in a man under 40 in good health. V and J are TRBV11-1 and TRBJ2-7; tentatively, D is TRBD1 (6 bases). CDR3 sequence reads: CASSLAAGVITYEQYF. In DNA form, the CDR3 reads TGTGCCAGCAGCTTAGCTGCAGGGGTCATTACCTACGAGCAGTACTTC.